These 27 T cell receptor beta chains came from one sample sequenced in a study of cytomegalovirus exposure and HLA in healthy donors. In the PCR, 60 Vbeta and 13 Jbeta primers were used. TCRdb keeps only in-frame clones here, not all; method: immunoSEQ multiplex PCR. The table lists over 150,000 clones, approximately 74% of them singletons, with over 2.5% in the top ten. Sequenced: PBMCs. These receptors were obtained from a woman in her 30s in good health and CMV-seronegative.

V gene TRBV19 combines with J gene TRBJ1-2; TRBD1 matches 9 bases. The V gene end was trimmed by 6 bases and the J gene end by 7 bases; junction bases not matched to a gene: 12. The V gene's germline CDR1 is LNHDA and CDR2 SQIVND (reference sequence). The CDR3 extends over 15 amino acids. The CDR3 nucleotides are TGTGCCAGTAGCGAGATAGACAGGGGGTCCGCTGGCTACACCTTC. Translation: CASSEIDRGSAGYTF.

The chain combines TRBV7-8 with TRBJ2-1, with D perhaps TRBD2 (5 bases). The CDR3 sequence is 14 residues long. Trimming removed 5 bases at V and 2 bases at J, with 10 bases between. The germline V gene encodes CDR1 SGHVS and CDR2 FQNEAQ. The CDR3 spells CASSPERPYNEQFF. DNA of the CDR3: TGTGCCAGCAGCCCCGAGCGGCCCTACAATGAGCAGTTCTTC.

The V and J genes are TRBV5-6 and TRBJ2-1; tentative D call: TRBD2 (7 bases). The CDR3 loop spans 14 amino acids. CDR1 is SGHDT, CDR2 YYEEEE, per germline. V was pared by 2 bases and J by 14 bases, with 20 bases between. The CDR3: CASSFRGTTRGEFF. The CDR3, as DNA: TGTGCCAGCAGCTTTAGAGGGACTACCAGGGGCGAGTTCTTC. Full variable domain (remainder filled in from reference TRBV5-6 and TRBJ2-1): DAGVTQSPTHLIKTRGQQVTLRCSPKSGHDTVSWYQQALGQGPQFIFQYYEEEERQRGNFPDRFSGHQFPNYSSELNVNALLLGDSALYLCASSFRGTTRGEFFGPGTRLTVL.

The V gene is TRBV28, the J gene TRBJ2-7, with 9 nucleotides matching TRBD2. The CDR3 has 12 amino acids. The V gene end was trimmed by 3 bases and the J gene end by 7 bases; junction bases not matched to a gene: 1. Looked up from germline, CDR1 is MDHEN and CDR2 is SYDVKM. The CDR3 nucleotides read TGTGCCAGCAGTTTGCGGGAGGGGGAGCAGTACTTC. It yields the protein CASSLREGEQYF.

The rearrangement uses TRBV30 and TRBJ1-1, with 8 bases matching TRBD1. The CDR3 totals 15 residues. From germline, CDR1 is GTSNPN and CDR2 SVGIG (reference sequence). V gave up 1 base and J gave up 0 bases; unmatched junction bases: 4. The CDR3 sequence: CAWSGDRRLNTEAFF. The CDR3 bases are TGTGCCTGGAGTGGGGACAGGCGACTGAACACTGAAGCTTTCTTT.

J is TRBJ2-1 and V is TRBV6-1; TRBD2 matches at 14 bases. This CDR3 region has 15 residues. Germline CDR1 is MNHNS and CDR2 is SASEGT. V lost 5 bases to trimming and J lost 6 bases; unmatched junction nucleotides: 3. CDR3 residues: CASSRLAGGVNEQFF. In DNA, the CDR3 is TGTGCCAGCAGTAGACTAGCGGGGGGGGTCAATGAGCAGTTCTTC.

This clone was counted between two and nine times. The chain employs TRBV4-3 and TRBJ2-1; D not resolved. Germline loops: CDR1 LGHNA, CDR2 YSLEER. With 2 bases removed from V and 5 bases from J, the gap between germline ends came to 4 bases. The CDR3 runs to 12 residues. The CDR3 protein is CASSQNNNEQFF. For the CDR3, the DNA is TGCGCCAGCAGCCAAAACAACAATGAGCAGTTCTTC.

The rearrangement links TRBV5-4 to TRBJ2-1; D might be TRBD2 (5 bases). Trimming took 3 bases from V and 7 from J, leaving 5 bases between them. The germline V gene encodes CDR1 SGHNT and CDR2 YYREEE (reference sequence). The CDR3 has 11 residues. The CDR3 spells CASSSGNEQFF. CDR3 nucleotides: TGTGCCAGCAGCTCGGGGAATGAGCAGTTCTTC.

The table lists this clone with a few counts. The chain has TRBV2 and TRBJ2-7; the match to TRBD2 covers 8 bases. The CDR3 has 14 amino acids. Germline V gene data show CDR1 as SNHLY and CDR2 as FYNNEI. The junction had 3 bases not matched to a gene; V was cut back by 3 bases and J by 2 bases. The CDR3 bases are TGTGCCAGCAGTGAGCGTAGCGGGACCTACGAGCAGTACTTC. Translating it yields CASSERSGTYEQYF.

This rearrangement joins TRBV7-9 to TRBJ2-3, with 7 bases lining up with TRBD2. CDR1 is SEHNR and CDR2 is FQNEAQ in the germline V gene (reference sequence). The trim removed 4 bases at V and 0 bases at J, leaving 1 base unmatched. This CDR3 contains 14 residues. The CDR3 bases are TGTGCCAGCAGCTCGACTAGCAGCACAGATACGCAGTATTTT. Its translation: CASSSTSSTDTQYF.

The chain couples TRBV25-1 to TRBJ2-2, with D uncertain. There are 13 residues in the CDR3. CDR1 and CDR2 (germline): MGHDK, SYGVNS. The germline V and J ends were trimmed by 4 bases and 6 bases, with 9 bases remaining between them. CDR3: CASSAQLAGELFF. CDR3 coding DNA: TGTGCCAGCAGTGCCCAACTGGCCGGGGAGCTGTTTTTT. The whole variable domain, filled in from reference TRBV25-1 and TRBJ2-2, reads EADIYQTPRYLVIGTGKKITLECSQTMGHDKMYWYQQDPGMELHLIHYSYGVNSTEKGDLSSESTVSRIRTEHFPLTLESARPSHTSQYLCASSAQLAGELFFGEGSRLTVL.

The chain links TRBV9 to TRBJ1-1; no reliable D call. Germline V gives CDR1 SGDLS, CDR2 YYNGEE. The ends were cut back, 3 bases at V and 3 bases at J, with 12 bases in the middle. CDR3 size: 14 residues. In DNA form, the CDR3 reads TGTGCCAGCAGCGCCGGAGATAAGGACACTGAAGCTTTCTTT. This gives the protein CASSAGDKDTEAFF.

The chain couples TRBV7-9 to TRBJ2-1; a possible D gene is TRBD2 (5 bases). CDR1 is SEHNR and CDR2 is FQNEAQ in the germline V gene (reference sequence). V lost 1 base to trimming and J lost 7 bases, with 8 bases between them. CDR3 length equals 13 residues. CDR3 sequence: CASSLDRGNEQFF. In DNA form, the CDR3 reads TGTGCCAGCAGCTTAGATCGGGGTAATGAGCAGTTCTTC.

CDR3 nucleotide sequence: TGCGCCAGCAGCTCGGACTCCACGGTAAACACCATATATTTT. Encoded protein: CASSSDSTVNTIYF. This sequence joins TRBV5-1 and TRBJ1-3; D is ambiguous. Trimming stripped 3 bases from V and 6 bases from J, with 13 bases between. CDR1 is SGHRS and CDR2 is YFSETQ in the germline V gene. The CDR3 is 14 residues long.

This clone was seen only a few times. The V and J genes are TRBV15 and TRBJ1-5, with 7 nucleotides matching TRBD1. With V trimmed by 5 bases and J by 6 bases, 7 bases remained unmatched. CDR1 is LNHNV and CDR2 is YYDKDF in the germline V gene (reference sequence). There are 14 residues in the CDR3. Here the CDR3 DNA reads TGTGCCACCAGCCCTCAGGGGGGCCTTCAGCCCCAGCATTTT. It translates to CATSPQGGLQPQHF.

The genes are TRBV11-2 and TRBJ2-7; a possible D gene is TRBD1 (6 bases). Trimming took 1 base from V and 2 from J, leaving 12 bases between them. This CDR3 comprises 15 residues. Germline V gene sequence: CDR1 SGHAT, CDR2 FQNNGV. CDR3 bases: TGTGCCAGCAGCTTAGCGTCAGGGGACACCTACGAGCAGTACTTC. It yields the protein CASSLASGDTYEQYF.

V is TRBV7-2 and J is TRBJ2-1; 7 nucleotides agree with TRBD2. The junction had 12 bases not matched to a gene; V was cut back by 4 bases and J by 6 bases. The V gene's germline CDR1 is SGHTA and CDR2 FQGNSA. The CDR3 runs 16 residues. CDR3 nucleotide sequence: TGTGCCAGCAGCTCGTCCGGTCTAGCGGCCTTCAATGAGCAGTTCTTC. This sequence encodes CASSSSGLAAFNEQFF.

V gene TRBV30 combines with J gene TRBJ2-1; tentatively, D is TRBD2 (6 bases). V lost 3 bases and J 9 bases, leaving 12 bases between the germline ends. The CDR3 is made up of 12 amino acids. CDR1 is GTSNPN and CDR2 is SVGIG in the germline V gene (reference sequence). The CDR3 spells CAWRRGLGEQFF. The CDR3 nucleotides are TGTGCCTGGAGGCGGGGCCTAGGTGAGCAGTTCTTC.

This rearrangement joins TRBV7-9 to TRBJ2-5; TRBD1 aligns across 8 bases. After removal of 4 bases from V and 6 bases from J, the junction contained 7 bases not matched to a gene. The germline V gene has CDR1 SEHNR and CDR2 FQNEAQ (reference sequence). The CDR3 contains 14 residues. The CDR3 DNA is TGTGCCAGCAGCTCCCCAGGGGGCGCGAAGACCCAGTACTTC. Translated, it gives CASSSPGGAKTQYF.

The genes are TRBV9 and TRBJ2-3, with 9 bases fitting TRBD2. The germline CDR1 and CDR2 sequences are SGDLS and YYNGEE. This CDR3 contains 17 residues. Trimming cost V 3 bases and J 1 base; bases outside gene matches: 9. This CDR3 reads CASSGIIAGVGTDTQYF. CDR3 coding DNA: TGTGCCAGCAGCGGCATCATAGCGGGGGTGGGCACAGATACGCAGTATTTT.

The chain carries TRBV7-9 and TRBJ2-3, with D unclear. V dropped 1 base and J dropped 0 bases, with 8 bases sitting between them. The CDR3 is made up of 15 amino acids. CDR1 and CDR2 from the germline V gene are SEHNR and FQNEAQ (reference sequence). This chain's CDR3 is CASSLVAASTDTQYF. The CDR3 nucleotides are TGTGCCAGCAGCTTAGTTGCGGCTAGCACAGATACGCAGTATTTT.

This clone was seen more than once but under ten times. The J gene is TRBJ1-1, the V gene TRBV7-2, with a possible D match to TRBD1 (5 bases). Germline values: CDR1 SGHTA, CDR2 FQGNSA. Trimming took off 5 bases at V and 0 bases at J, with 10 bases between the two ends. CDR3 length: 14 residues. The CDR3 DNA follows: TGTGCCAGCAGCCCCGGGGGGTTGAACACTGAAGCTTTCTTT. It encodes CASSPGGLNTEAFF.

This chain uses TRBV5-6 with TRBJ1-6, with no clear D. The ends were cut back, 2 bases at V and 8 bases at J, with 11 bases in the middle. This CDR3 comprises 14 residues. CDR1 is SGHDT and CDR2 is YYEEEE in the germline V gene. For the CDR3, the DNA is TGTGCCAGCAGCTTCTATATGAGGGATTCACCCCTCCACTTT. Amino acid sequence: CASSFYMRDSPLHF.

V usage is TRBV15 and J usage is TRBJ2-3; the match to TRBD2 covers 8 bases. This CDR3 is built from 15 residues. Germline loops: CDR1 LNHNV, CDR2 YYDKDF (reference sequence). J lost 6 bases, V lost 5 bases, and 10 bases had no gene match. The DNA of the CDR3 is TGTGCCACCAGCGGGACTAGTTCGAAAAGGGATACGCAGTATTTT. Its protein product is CATSGTSSKRDTQYF.

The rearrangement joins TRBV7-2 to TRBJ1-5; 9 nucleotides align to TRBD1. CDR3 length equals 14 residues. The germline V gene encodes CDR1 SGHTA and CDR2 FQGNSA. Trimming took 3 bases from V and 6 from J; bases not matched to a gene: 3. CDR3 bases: TGTGCCAGCAGCTTGGGGACAGGGACTCAGCCCCAGCATTTT. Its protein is CASSLGTGTQPQHF.

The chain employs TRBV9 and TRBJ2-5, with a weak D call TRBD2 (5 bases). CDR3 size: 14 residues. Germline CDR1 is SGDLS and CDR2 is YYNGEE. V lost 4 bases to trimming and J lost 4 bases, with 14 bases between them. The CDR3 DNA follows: TGTGCCAGCAGCTACAAAGTAGGAGGAGAGACCCAGTACTTC. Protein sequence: CASSYKVGGETQYF.

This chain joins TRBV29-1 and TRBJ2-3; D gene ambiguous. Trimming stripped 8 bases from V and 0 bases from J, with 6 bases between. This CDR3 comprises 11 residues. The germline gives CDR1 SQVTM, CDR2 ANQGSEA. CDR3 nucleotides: TGCAGCTTCCCTAGCACAGATACGCAGTATTTT. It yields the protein CSFPSTDTQYF.